This T cell receptor beta chain was observed in a study of response to subunit inactivated influenza vaccine. TCRdb reprocessed the RT-PCR reads with MiXCR, giving one entry per CDR3 protein. This table has a few hundred thousand distinct CDR3 sequences, about 20% appearing once. General study points: Authors suggested that a seasonal influenza vaccination recruits few new T cells each time.

This clonotype has a count of ten or more. The antigen remains unidentified. This sequence originates from a man aged 45 to 70 who received an inactivated influenza vaccine. The source was PBMCs from blood, collected approximately 20 months after vaccination.

This CDR3 is CASSQGTARYTF. The CDR3 DNA is TGTGCCAGCAGCCAAGGGACCGCCCGATACACCTTC. The V and J genes are TRBV3-1 and TRBJ1-2; no definite D call. The CDR3 consists of 12 residues. Germline values: CDR1 LGHDT, CDR2 YNNKEL (reference sequence). The V gene lost 1 base and the J gene lost 11 bases, with 11 bases spanning the gap.